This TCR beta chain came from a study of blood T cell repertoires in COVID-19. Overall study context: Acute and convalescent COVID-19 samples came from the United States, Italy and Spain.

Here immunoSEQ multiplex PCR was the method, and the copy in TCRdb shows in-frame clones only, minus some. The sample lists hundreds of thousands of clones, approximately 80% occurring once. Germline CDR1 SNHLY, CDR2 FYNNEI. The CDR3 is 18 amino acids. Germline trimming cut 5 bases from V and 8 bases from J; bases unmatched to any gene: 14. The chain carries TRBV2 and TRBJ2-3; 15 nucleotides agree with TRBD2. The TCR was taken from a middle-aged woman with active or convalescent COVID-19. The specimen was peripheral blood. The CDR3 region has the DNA TGTGCCAGCAGTCCGCCGGGACTAGCGGGGGGTCGGGGTGGTACGCAGTATTTT. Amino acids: CASSPPGLAGGRGGTQYF.